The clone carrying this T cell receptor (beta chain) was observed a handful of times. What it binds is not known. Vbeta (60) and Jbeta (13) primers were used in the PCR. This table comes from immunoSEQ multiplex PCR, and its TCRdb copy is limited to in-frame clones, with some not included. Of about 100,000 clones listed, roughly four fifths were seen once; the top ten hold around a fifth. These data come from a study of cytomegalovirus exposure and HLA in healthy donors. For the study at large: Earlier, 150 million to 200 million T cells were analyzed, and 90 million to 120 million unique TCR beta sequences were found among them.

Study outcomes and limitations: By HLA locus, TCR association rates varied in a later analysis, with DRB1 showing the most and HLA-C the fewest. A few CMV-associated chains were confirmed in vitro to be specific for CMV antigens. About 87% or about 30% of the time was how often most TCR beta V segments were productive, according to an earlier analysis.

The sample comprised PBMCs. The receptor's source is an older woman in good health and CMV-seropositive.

The CDR3 DNA reads as TGTGCCAGCAGTTTCTGGGGGAGGGCAGATACGCAGTATTTT. Translated, it gives CASSFWGRADTQYF. This chain connects TRBV27 to TRBJ2-3; 7 positions match TRBD2. The CDR3 runs to 14 residues. Germline loops: CDR1 MNHEY, CDR2 SMNVEV (reference sequence). J gave up 4 bases and V 3 bases, and 4 bases lay outside the gene matches.